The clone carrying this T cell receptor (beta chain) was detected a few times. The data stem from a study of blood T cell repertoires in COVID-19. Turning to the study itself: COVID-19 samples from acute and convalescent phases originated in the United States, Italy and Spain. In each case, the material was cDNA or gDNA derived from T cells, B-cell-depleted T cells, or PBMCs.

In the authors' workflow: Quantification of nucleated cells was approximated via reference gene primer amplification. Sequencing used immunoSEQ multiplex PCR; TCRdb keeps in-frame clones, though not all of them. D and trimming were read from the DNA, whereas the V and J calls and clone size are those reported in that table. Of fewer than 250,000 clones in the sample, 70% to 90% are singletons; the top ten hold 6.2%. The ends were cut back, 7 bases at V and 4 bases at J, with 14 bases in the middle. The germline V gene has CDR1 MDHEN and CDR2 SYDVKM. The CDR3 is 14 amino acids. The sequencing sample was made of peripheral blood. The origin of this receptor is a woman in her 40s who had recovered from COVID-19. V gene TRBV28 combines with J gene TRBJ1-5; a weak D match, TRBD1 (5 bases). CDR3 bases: TGTGCCAGCACTGACAGAGGGAGGAATCAGCCCCAGCATTTT. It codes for CASTDRGRNQPQHF. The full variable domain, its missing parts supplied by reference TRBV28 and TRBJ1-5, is DVKVTQSSRYLVKRTGEKVFLECVQDMDHENMFWYRQDPGLGLRLIYFSYDVKMKEKGDIPEGYSVSREKKERFSLILESASTNQTSMYLCASTDRGRNQPQHFGDGTRLSIL.